Presented here are 19 T cell receptor beta chains from one specimen sequenced in a study of OX40 agonist ivuxolimab in advanced cancers. Profiled with immunoSEQ multiplex PCR; TCRdb holds only in-frame clones, not every one. The sample has approximately 86,000 clones, approximately 90% seen once. The source material was CD4+ or CD8+ T cells sorted from blood, sampled in a trial of the OX40 agonist ivuxolimab. The receptors come from an adult with an advanced solid tumor such as melanoma, head and neck, liver or kidney cancer.

This sequence joins TRBV19 and TRBJ1-1; possibly TRBD1 for D (5 bases). Trimming removed 6 bases from V and 1 base from J, with 12 bases in between. The CDR3 loop spans 14 amino acids. The germline V gene has CDR1 LNHDA and CDR2 SQIVND (reference sequence). The CDR3 DNA is TGTGCCAGTAGCACCGTTAGGGGGAACACTGAAGCTTTCTTT. Its translation is CASSTVRGNTEAFF.

The V call is TRBV11-2, the J call TRBJ2-1; 8 bases match TRBD2. The V and J ends lost 7 bases and 9 bases, in that order; junction bases with no gene match: 11. The germline V gene has CDR1 SGHAT and CDR2 FQNNGV. The CDR3 is 14 residues long. The DNA of the CDR3 is TGTGCCAGCAAACTTAGCGGGGAGTCGGCTGAGCAGTTCTTC. Its protein is CASKLSGESAEQFF.

The gene calls are TRBV28 and TRBJ1-5; 7 bases agree with TRBD1. Germline lookup yields CDR1 MDHEN and CDR2 SYDVKM. There are 15 residues in the CDR3. V dropped 6 bases and J dropped 4; count of bases not matched to a gene: 9. CDR3 in amino acids: CASRAPSGQNQPQHF. The CDR3 region has the DNA TGTGCCAGCAGAGCCCCCTCGGGACAGAATCAGCCCCAGCATTTT.

The rearrangement joins TRBV5-4 to TRBJ1-5, with a tentative D call TRBD1 (5 bases). Per the germline V gene, CDR1 is SGHNT and CDR2 is YYREEE (reference sequence). This CDR3 comprises 17 residues. V gave up 2 bases and J gave up 0 bases, with 15 bases separating them. The CDR3 here is CASSFSQGTYSNQPQHF. CDR3 in DNA: TGTGCCAGCAGCTTTTCACAAGGGACCTATAGCAATCAGCCCCAGCATTTT.

The gene calls are TRBV23-1 and TRBJ2-2; TRBD1 might be the D (6 bases). TRBV23-1 is treated as an ORF (open reading frame) with a function not yet certain. V was cut by 3 bases and J by 0 bases, with 17 bases left in between. The CDR3 contains 18 residues. The DNA for the CDR3 is TGCGCCAGCAGTCACACTTCCGTCCGGACAGCGAACACCGGGGAGCTGTTTTTT. Translating gives CASSHTSVRTANTGELFF.

The gene calls are TRBV7-2 and TRBJ1-1, with 9 bases lining up with TRBD1. Germline assignment: CDR1 SGHTA and CDR2 FQGNSA. V shed 5 bases, J shed 6 bases, and the junction held 4 bases outside the gene matches. The CDR3 is 13 amino acids. This CDR3 reads CASSVGQGPEAFF. In DNA, the CDR3 is TGTGCCAGCAGCGTGGGACAGGGTCCTGAAGCTTTCTTT.

The J gene is TRBJ2-7, the V gene TRBV28; D uncertain. CDR3 size: 13 residues. V lost 6 bases to trimming and J lost 2 bases, with 11 bases between them. Germline CDR1 is MDHEN and CDR2 is SYDVKM. CDR3 bases: TGTGCCAGCAGGTCGGGTTTGACCTACGAGCAGTACTTC. Translated: CASRSGLTYEQYF. The whole variable domain, remainder taken from reference TRBV28 and TRBJ2-7, is DVKVTQSSRYLVKRTGEKVFLECVQDMDHENMFWYRQDPGLGLRLIYFSYDVKMKEKGDIPEGYSVSREKKERFSLILESASTNQTSMYLCASRSGLTYEQYFGPGTRLTVT.

This clone was counted between two and nine times. This sequence joins TRBV16 and TRBJ1-5; D is possibly TRBD1 (5 bases). The CDR3 sequence is 15 residues long. CDR1 KGHSY and CDR2 FQNENV come from the germline V gene. V was trimmed by 2 bases and J by 7 bases, leaving 15 bases between them. The chain's CDR3 is CASSQGIQGGQPQHF. Written as DNA, the CDR3 is TGTGCCAGCAGCCAAGGTATCCAGGGTGGACAGCCCCAGCATTTT.

The chain recombines TRBV5-1 with TRBJ1-3, with D possibly TRBD1 on 6 matching bases. V lost 3 bases to trimming and J lost 6 bases, with 10 bases between them. The CDR3 has 13 residues. The germline gives CDR1 SGHRS, CDR2 YFSETQ. The CDR3 spells CASSWDTANTIYF. DNA for the CDR3: TGCGCCAGCAGCTGGGACACGGCAAACACCATATATTTT.

The genes are TRBV5-1 and TRBJ2-2; D tentatively reads TRBD1 or TRBD2 (5 bases each). Trimming removed 0 bases from V and 4 bases from J, with 10 bases in between. The CDR3 length is 15 residues. CDR1 is SGHRS and CDR2 is YFSETQ in the germline V gene. CDR3 sequence: CASSLGGSPTGELFF. The CDR3 coding sequence is TGCGCCAGCAGCTTGGGGGGGAGTCCCACCGGGGAGCTGTTTTTT.

For the CDR3, the DNA is TGTGCCAGCAGTGAAAGACAGGGGCCCTACAATGAGCAGTTCTTC. This codes for CASSERQGPYNEQFF. The chain couples TRBV2 to TRBJ2-1; TRBD1 aligns across 8 bases. The trim removed 2 bases at V and 2 bases at J, leaving 2 bases unmatched. CDR1 is SNHLY, CDR2 FYNNEI, per germline. CDR3 length: 15 amino acids. The whole variable domain, remainder taken from reference TRBV2 and TRBJ2-1, is EPEVTQTPSHQVTQMGQEVILRCVPISNHLYFYWYRQILGQKVEFLVSFYNNEISEKSEIFDDQFSVERPDGSNFTLKIRSTKLEDSAMYFCASSERQGPYNEQFFGPGTRLTVL.

This sequence joins TRBV2 and TRBJ2-7, with 9 bases fitting TRBD2. CDR1 and CDR2 from the germline V gene are SNHLY and FYNNEI. V lost 6 bases, J lost 7 bases, and 4 bases stayed unmatched. The length of the CDR3 is 12 residues. CDR3 sequence reads: CASRLAGHEQYF. CDR3 in DNA: TGTGCCAGCAGGCTAGCGGGACATGAGCAGTACTTC.

The chain is built from TRBV25-1 and TRBJ1-6; 7 nucleotides agree with TRBD1. This CDR3 comprises 15 residues. Germline CDR1 reads MGHDK; CDR2 reads SYGVNS. V shed 1 base and J 10 bases; nucleotides not matched to a gene: 7. The CDR3 nucleotides are TGTGCCAGCAGTGAATCGGGGACAGCTGGGTCACCCCTCCACTTT. This encodes CASSESGTAGSPLHF.

This sequence joins TRBV15 and TRBJ2-1; TRBD2 matches at 16 bases. The V gene's germline CDR1 is LNHNV and CDR2 YYDKDF (reference sequence). CDR3 length equals 19 residues. V was pared by 0 bases and J by 2 bases, with 4 bases of the junction left unmatched. CDR3 sequence reads: CATSRDGTSGRGPYNEQFF. The CDR3, as DNA: TGTGCCACCAGCAGAGATGGGACTAGCGGGAGGGGCCCCTACAATGAGCAGTTCTTC.

The chain uses TRBV5-4 and TRBJ1-1; D may be TRBD1 (6 bases). From germline, CDR1 is SGHNT and CDR2 YYREEE (reference sequence). This CDR3 comprises 15 residues. Trimming removed 5 bases at V and 3 bases at J, with 17 bases between. In DNA, the CDR3 is TGTGCCAGCAGTACCTCTCAGGGGTTCGACACTGAAGCTTTCTTT. Translation gives CASSTSQGFDTEAFF.

The chain carries TRBV7-8 and TRBJ1-1, with a weak D call TRBD1 (5 bases). V lost 0 bases, J lost 5 bases, and 10 bases lay in between. This CDR3 contains 14 residues. Germline V gene lookup returns CDR1 SGHVS and CDR2 FQNEAQ. The DNA of the CDR3 is TGTGCCAGCAGCTTAGCCCGGGGGTCGACTGAAGCTTTCTTT. Amino acids: CASSLARGSTEAFF.

V and J are TRBV30 and TRBJ2-6; no firm D call. V was shortened by 5 bases and J by 4 bases, with 6 bases between the two germline ends. The CDR3 totals 12 residues. The V gene's germline CDR1 is GTSNPN and CDR2 SVGIG (reference sequence). This CDR3 is CAWDGGANVLTF. CDR3 in DNA: TGTGCCTGGGACGGGGGGGCCAACGTCCTGACTTTC. The complete variable domain, with remaining parts taken from reference TRBV30 and TRBJ2-6, reads SQTIHQWPATLVQPVGSPLSLECTVEGTSNPNLYWYRQAAGRGLQLLFYSVGIGQISSEVPQNLSASRPQDRQFILSSKKLLLSDSGFYLCAWDGGANVLTFGAGSRLTVL.

This clone was found once. J is TRBJ2-3 and V is TRBV5-1; 9 bases are a match to TRBD2. With 4 bases clipped from V and 2 bases from J, the junction kept 8 bases outside the gene matches. This CDR3 has 16 amino acids. CDR1 and CDR2 (germline): SGHRS, YFSETQ. CDR3 in amino acids: CASSPQGLANTDTQYF. CDR3 bases: TGCGCCAGCAGCCCCCAGGGACTAGCTAACACAGATACGCAGTATTTT.

The J gene is TRBJ1-1, the V gene TRBV5-1; D remains ambiguous. The CDR3 consists of 12 residues. The germline gives CDR1 SGHRS, CDR2 YFSETQ. Trimming stripped 0 bases from V and 4 bases from J, with 4 bases between. As DNA, the CDR3 is TGCGCCAGCAGCTTGGACCTCACTGAAGCTTTCTTT. Encoded protein: CASSLDLTEAFF.